This T cell receptor beta chain stems from a study of blood T cell repertoires in COVID-19. About the study: The origin of the acute and convalescent COVID-19 samples was the United States, Italy and Spain.

Germline assignment: CDR1 MDHEN and CDR2 SYDVKM. V lost 6 bases, J lost 5 bases, and 13 bases stayed unmatched. The CDR3 is made up of 16 amino acids. The data were produced by immunoSEQ multiplex PCR, yet TCRdb's version contains in-frame clones alone and is incomplete. Among about 100,000 clones listed, roughly 84% were seen once. The source is a man between 70 and 80 years old with active or convalescent COVID-19. Sequencing input: peripheral blood. The gene calls are TRBV28 and TRBJ1-1; 9 bases fit TRBD1. CDR3 nucleotides: TGTGCCAGCAGCGTCCCGGGACAGGGATCGGGGACTGAAGCTTTCTTT. Its translation: CASSVPGQGSGTEAFF. Looking up the rest from reference TRBV28 and TRBJ1-1 gives the full variable domain: DVKVTQSSRYLVKRTGEKVFLECVQDMDHENMFWYRQDPGLGLRLIYFSYDVKMKEKGDIPEGYSVSREKKERFSLILESASTNQTSMYLCASSVPGQGSGTEAFFGQGTRLTVV.